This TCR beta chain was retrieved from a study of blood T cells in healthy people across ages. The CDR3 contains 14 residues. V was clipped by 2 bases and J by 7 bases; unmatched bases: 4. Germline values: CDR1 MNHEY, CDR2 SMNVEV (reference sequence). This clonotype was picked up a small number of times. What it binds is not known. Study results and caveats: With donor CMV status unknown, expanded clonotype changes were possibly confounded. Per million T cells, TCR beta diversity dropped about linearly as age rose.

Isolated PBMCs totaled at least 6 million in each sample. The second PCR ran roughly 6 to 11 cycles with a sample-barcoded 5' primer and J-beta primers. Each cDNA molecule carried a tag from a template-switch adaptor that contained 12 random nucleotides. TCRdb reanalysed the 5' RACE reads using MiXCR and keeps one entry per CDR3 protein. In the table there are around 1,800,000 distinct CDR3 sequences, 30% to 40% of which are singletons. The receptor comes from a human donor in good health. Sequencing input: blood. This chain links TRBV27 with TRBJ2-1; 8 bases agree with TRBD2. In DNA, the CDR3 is TGTGCCAGCAGTTTAAGAGCGGGGGTGAATGAGCAGTTCTTC. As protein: CASSLRAGVNEQFF.